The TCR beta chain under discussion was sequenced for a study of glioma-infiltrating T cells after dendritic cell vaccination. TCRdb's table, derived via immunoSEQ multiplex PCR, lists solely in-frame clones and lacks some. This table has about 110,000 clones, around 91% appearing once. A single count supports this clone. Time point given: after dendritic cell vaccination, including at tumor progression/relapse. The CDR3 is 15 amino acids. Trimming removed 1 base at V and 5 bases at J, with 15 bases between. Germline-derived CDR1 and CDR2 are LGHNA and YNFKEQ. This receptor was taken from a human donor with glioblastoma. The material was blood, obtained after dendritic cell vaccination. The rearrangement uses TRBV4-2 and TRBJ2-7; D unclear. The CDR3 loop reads CASSQGYPGANEQYF. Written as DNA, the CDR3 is TGTGCCAGCAGCCAAGGGTATCCCGGTGCAAACGAGCAGTACTTC.